This is a list of T cell receptor beta chains from one sample in a study of blood T cell repertoires in COVID-19. Profiling relied on immunoSEQ multiplex PCR, and the TCRdb table lists in-frame clones only, not all of them. This sample has fewer than 250,000 clones, with around 89% found just once. Sequencing was performed on peripheral blood. These receptors all come from a man between 70 and 80 years old with acute or convalescent COVID-19. The CDR3 runs from the conserved cysteine through the conserved F or W. A D gene is named only where the DNA matches it firmly. The size of a clone is reported for some rows only, either as once, few or many, or as a class for expanded clones.

clone size,J gene,V gene,D gene,CDR3 DNA,CDR3 protein
NA,TRBJ2-5,TRBV7-3,TRBD1,TGTGCCAGCAGCCCGACAGGGTCGGGGGAGACCCAGTACTTC,CASSPTGSGETQYF
NA,TRBJ2-7,TRBV2,TRBD2,TGTGCCAGCCCTAGCGGCCCGAGCTCCTACGAGCAGTACTTC,CASPSGPSSYEQYF
few,TRBJ2-1,TRBV19,TRBD2,TGTGCCAGTAGTATGGGCGGGAGGTTCGGTGAGCAGTTCTTC,CASSMGGRFGEQFF
NA,TRBJ2-7,TRBV10-3,TRBD2,TGTGCCATCAGTATAGCGGGAGAAAGGTACGAGCAGTACTTC,CAISIAGERYEQYF
NA,TRBJ1-6,TRBV6-1,TRBD1,TGTGCCAGCAGTGAGTTGGGGACAGCGAATTCACCCCTCCACTTT,CASSELGTANSPLHF
NA,TRBJ1-5,TRBV5-1,NA,TGCGCCAGCAGCTTTGGGGCCCTCAATCAGCCCCAGCATTTT,CASSFGALNQPQHF
NA,TRBJ2-7,TRBV4-3,TRBD2,TGCGCCAGCAGCCAAGATGGGACTAGCGAGGACGAGCAGTACTTC,CASSQDGTSEDEQYF
NA,TRBJ2-3,TRBV6-5,TRBD1,TGTGCCAGCAGAGGACAGGTTGCAGATACGCAGTATTTT,CASRGQVADTQYF
NA,TRBJ2-5,TRBV18,TRBD1,TGTGCCAGCTCAAACACAGGGGGCAAGTACCAAGAGACCCAGTACTTC,CASSNTGGKYQETQYF
NA,TRBJ2-7,TRBV5-1,NA,TGCGCCAGCAGCTTGGAGCCGGGGAGCTCCTACGAGCAGTACTTC,CASSLEPGSSYEQYF
NA,TRBJ2-5,TRBV7-2,TRBD1,TGTGCCAGCAGCTTTTGGGACAGCTGGGAGACCCAGTACTTC,CASSFWDSWETQYF
NA,TRBJ1-5,TRBV5-1,NA,TGCGCCAGCAGTTGGGGTGAGGGTCAGCCCCAGCATTTT,CASSWGEGQPQHF
few,TRBJ2-6,TRBV28,NA,TGTGCCAGCAGTTCGCAGGGTTCTGGGGCCAACGTCCTGACTTTC,CASSSQGSGANVLTF
NA,TRBJ1-2,TRBV29-1,TRBD1,TGCAGCGTTGATGGTCGGACAGGGTCTTTCTATGGCTACACCTTC,CSVDGRTGSFYGYTF
NA,TRBJ1-6,TRBV30,TRBD1,TGTGCCTTACAGGGGGATAATTCACCCCTCCACTTT,CALQGDNSPLHF
few,TRBJ1-1,TRBV4-1,NA,TGCGCCAGCAGCCATCCTCGGAACACTGAAGCTTTCTTT,CASSHPRNTEAFF
NA,TRBJ2-7,TRBV3-1/TRBV3-2,NA,TGTGCCAGCAGCTCATGGGACTCTTCCTACGAGCAGTACTTC,CASSSWDSSYEQYF
NA,TRBJ2-3,TRBV9,NA,TGTGCCAGCAGCGTAGGAAGGAGGGATACGCAGTATTTT,CASSVGRRDTQYF
NA,TRBJ1-2,TRBV10-1,TRBD1,TGCGCCAGCAAGGTTGGACAGGGGTGTAGTCTGGGAGGCTACACCTTC,CASKVGQGCSLGGYTF
NA,TRBJ1-3,TRBV7-9,TRBD1,TGTGCCAGCAGCTCTTCCGGGACAGGGGGAAACACCATATATTTT,CASSSSGTGGNTIYF
NA,TRBJ1-5,TRBV2,NA,TGTGCCAGCAGTGACAGGGGCGTTAGCAATCAGCCCCAGCATTTT,CASSDRGVSNQPQHF
NA,TRBJ1-4,TRBV5-1,NA,TGCGCCAGCAGCTTGAACGCAGGTCCGAATGAAAAACTGTTTTTT,CASSLNAGPNEKLFF
NA,TRBJ1-2,TRBV9,TRBD1,TGTGCCAGCAGCGTAGGTGCAGGGGGTGGCTATGGCTACACCTTC,CASSVGAGGGYGYTF
NA,TRBJ1-4,TRBV6-1,NA,TGTGCCAGCAGTGATTGGCGCGGGATTGAAAAACTGTTTTTT,CASSDWRGIEKLFF
NA,TRBJ1-1,TRBV5-4,NA,TGTGCCAGCAGCTTGGAATCCCAAAACACTGAAGCTTTCTTT,CASSLESQNTEAFF
once,TRBJ1-2,TRBV4-2,TRBD1,TGTGCCAGCAGCCAACCAACAGGGGACGGCTACACCTTC,CASSQPTGDGYTF
NA,TRBJ2-7,TRBV18,TRBD2,TGTGCCAGCTCACCTCCCTTCCGGGGGGTGGCGGCGTACGAGCAGTACTTC,CASSPPFRGVAAYEQYF